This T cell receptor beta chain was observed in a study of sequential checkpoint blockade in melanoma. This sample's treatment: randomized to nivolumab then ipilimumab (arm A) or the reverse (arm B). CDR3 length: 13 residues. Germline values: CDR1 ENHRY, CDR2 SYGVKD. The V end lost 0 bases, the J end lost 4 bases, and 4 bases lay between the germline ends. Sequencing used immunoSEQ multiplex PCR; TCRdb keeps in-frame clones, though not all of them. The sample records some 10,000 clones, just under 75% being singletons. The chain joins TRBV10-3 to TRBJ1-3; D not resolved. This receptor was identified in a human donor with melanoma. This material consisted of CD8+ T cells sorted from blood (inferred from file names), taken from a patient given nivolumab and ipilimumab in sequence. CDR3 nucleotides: TGTGCCATCAGTGAGTCAGCAGGAAACACCATATATTTT. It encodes CAISESAGNTIYF.